This T cell receptor (beta chain) was identified during a study of neoadjuvant anti-PD-1 for oral cavity cancer. At the level of the study: Non-progressing patients received a fourth nivolumab dose near day 43, then surgery on days 50-56.

Germline V gives CDR1 SGHRS, CDR2 YFSETQ. The CDR3 has 13 amino acids. V was pared by 5 bases and J by 5 bases, with 10 bases between. PBMC libraries mostly used around 500 ng of input genomic DNA, with six replicates per sample. Profiled with immunoSEQ multiplex PCR; TCRdb holds only in-frame clones, not every one. The repertoire includes over 11,000 clones, about 71% of them detected once, and roughly 2.1% sits in the top ten. Study results and caveats: PBMC Gini-index clonality exceeded responders' in non-responders post-nivolumab.

Concerning this clone: The antigen remains undetermined.

The TCR comes from a person between 35 and 79 years old with oral cavity squamous cell carcinoma. The rearrangement links TRBV5-1 to TRBJ2-2; a possible D gene is TRBD1 (5 bases). The source was PBMCs, collected before nivolumab (anti-PD-1) treatment. CDR3 sequence: CASRSRVTGELFF. CDR3 DNA sequence: TGCGCCAGCAGGTCCAGGGTAACCGGGGAGCTGTTTTTT.